This passage covers 10 T cell receptor beta chains from one sample sequenced in a study of memory CD4+ T cells and cytomegalovirus serostatus (dated by TCRdb to the late 2010s). The library came from the immunoSEQ multiplex PCR assay. Drawn from immuneACCESS, this table holds only the in-frame rearrangements with V and J called that TCRdb kept. Clones are partly lost; checked studies trace under half to an unresolved V gene and leave the rest unexplained. Here the sample has about 54,000 clones; about 80% occur a single time. The top ten hold about 1.5% of the sample. Single viable CD3+CD4+CD8-CD45RO+ cells were sorted as memory CD4+ T cells on a FACSAria II. Sequences were obtained from memory CD4+ T cells from blood. The source of these receptors is an adult in good health and CMV-seronegative.

The table lists this clone with a count of one. The V gene is TRBV5-1, the J gene TRBJ2-2; D might be TRBD1 (6 bases). The CDR3 consists of 17 residues. Trimming removed 4 bases from V and 4 bases from J, with 20 bases in between. Germline CDR1 reads SGHRS; CDR2 reads YFSETQ. This CDR3 is CASSHQVDRLGTGELFF. CDR3 bases: TGCGCCAGCAGCCACCAGGTGGACAGACTGGGCACCGGGGAGCTGTTTTTT.

The chain employs TRBV4-2 and TRBJ2-1; 10 bases fit TRBD1. The CDR3 loop spans 16 amino acids. Germline V CDR1 and CDR2: LGHNA, YNFKEQ. With 1 base clipped from V and 6 bases from J, the junction kept 6 bases outside the gene matches. CDR3 bases: TGTGCCAGCAGCCAAGTCAGGGGGACAGGGGTCAATGAGCAGTTCTTC. The encoded protein is CASSQVRGTGVNEQFF.

This chain joins TRBV30 and TRBJ2-7; D remains ambiguous. The CDR3 runs 13 residues. From germline, CDR1 is GTSNPN and CDR2 SVGIG (reference sequence). With 4 bases removed from V and 2 bases from J, the gap between germline ends came to 12 bases. CDR3 sequence reads: CAWTDFKTYEQYF. CDR3 nucleotides: TGTGCCTGGACAGACTTCAAAACCTACGAGCAGTACTTC.

The rearrangement joins TRBV10-3 to TRBJ2-7, with 8 bases lining up with TRBD2. Germline assignment: CDR1 ENHRY and CDR2 SYGVKD. The CDR3 extends over 16 amino acids. The V segment lost 5 bases and the J segment 0 bases; nucleotides outside the gene matches: 9. CDR3 bases: TGTGCCATCAGTCCAACCAGCGGGAGCCACTCCTACGAGCAGTACTTC. Protein: CAISPTSGSHSYEQYF.

The chain is built from TRBV27 and TRBJ1-5; 7 bases line up with TRBD1. Germline V gene data show CDR1 as MNHEY and CDR2 as SMNVEV (reference sequence). V lost 6 bases to trimming and J lost 6 bases; unmatched junction nucleotides: 8. The CDR3 spans 14 residues. The CDR3 loop reads CASSRGDSSQPQHF. DNA for the CDR3: TGTGCCAGCAGCCGTGGGGACAGTTCTCAGCCCCAGCATTTT.

The rearrangement links TRBV20-1 to TRBJ2-7; the D is unclear. This CDR3 has 11 residues. CDR1 and CDR2 (germline): DFQATT, SNEGSKA (reference sequence). V was trimmed by 4 bases and J by 4 bases, leaving 8 bases between them. CDR3 sequence (DNA): TGCAGTGCTAAGTGGGGTTACGAGCAGTACTTC. Residues: CSAKWGYEQYF.

This sequence joins TRBV19 and TRBJ2-3, with D perhaps matching TRBD2 (6 bases). Germline values: CDR1 LNHDA, CDR2 SQIVND (reference sequence). Trimming took 3 bases from V and 5 from J, leaving 12 bases between them. The CDR3 is 14 residues long. Here the CDR3 reads CASSMFGSLDTQYF. The CDR3 DNA reads as TGTGCCAGTAGTATGTTCGGGAGTTTAGATACGCAGTATTTT. Filled out from reference TRBV19 and TRBJ2-3, the complete variable domain reads DGGITQSPKYLFRKEGQNVTLSCEQNLNHDAMYWYRQDPGQGLRLIYYSQIVNDFQKGDIAEGYSVSREKKESFPLTVTSAQKNPTAFYLCASSMFGSLDTQYFGPGTRLTVL.

The CDR3 bases are TGTGCCAGCAGAGCCGGGACAATGGGCAATCAGCCCCAGCATTTT. Residues: CASRAGTMGNQPQHF. The rearrangement joins TRBV6-1 to TRBJ1-5, with D possibly TRBD1 on 6 matching bases. This CDR3 region has 15 residues. From germline, CDR1 is MNHNS and CDR2 SASEGT. V lost 6 bases to trimming and J lost 2 bases, with 14 bases between them.

The chain carries TRBV11-2 and TRBJ2-5, with 9 bases lining up with TRBD1. Per the germline V gene, CDR1 is SGHAT and CDR2 is FQNNGV. J gave up 4 bases and V 2 bases, and 2 bases lay outside the gene matches. This CDR3 is built from 14 residues. CDR3 nucleotide sequence: TGTGCCAGCAGCTTAAACAGGGGGCGAGAGACCCAGTACTTC. This encodes CASSLNRGRETQYF.

The chain links TRBV6-1 to TRBJ2-5; D ambiguous. Germline values: CDR1 MNHNS, CDR2 SASEGT. Trimming cost V 2 bases and J 5 bases, with 12 bases left between them. The CDR3 is made up of 14 amino acids. The CDR3: CASSEPPSRETQYF. CDR3 sequence (DNA): TGTGCCAGCAGTGAACCCCCCTCCCGGGAGACCCAGTACTTC.